This record concerns one T cell receptor (beta chain) sequence. Its matching antigen is unknown. By way of CD45RO/CCR7/CD25/CD127/CD95/CD27, the CD4+ regulatory, stem cell-like memory, central memory and naive cells were sorted. Expressed TCRB transcripts were sequenced after all isolated RNA was converted to cDNA. Profiled with immunoSEQ multiplex PCR; TCRdb holds only in-frame clones, not every one. The sample carries more than 250,000 clones, around 24% recorded once. This entry belongs to a study of beta chain features in type 1 diabetes. Study conclusions and caveats: It was possible that PCR favored shorter templates, equally so in patients and controls. Researchers reported that naive, central memory and Treg TCRB repertoires appeared more similar in patients than in healthy donors. Shorter TCRB CDR3s, moderately but significantly so, marked every one of the four CD4+ subsets in Type 1 diabetes patients.

The CDR3 is 16 amino acids. Germline loops: CDR1 MNHEY, CDR2 SMNVEV (reference sequence). V shed 4 bases, J shed 2 bases, and the junction held 4 bases outside the gene matches. Sequenced: naive CD4+ T cells from blood. This TCR was recovered from a woman aged 25 to 45 with type 1 diabetes. The chain uses TRBV27 and TRBJ2-5, with 13 bases matching TRBD2. The chain's CDR3 is CASSSGLAGVQETQYF. The DNA of the CDR3 is TGTGCCAGCAGTTCTGGACTAGCGGGAGTACAAGAGACCCAGTACTTC.